This TCR beta chain was obtained from a study of patients and donors after allogeneic stem cell transplantation. Per the germline V gene, CDR1 is LGHDT and CDR2 is YNNKEL (reference sequence). V gave up 0 bases and J gave up 10 bases, with 24 bases separating them. The CDR3 extends over 17 amino acids. One entry per CDR3 protein results from TCRdb running MiXCR on the RT-PCR reads. The sample consists of 70,000 to 100,000 distinct CDR3 sequences, 4.5% to 5% of them appearing once. In its sample, this clonotype was seen a few times. This TCR derives from a human donor who was either an allogeneic HSCT recipient or a stem cell or donor lymphocyte infusion donor (not recorded which). It is not recorded whose cells these are; they may come from a transplant donor. Sequencing was done on a sample of blood, either unsorted or a sorted T cell fraction (not recorded which). The J gene is TRBJ1-1, the V gene TRBV3-1; tentative D call: TRBD1 (6 bases). CDR3 nucleotides: TGTGCCAGCAGCCAAGAACCCTCCTCCGGGACACGGCGTGGAGCTTTCTTT. Protein product: CASSQEPSSGTRRGAFF.